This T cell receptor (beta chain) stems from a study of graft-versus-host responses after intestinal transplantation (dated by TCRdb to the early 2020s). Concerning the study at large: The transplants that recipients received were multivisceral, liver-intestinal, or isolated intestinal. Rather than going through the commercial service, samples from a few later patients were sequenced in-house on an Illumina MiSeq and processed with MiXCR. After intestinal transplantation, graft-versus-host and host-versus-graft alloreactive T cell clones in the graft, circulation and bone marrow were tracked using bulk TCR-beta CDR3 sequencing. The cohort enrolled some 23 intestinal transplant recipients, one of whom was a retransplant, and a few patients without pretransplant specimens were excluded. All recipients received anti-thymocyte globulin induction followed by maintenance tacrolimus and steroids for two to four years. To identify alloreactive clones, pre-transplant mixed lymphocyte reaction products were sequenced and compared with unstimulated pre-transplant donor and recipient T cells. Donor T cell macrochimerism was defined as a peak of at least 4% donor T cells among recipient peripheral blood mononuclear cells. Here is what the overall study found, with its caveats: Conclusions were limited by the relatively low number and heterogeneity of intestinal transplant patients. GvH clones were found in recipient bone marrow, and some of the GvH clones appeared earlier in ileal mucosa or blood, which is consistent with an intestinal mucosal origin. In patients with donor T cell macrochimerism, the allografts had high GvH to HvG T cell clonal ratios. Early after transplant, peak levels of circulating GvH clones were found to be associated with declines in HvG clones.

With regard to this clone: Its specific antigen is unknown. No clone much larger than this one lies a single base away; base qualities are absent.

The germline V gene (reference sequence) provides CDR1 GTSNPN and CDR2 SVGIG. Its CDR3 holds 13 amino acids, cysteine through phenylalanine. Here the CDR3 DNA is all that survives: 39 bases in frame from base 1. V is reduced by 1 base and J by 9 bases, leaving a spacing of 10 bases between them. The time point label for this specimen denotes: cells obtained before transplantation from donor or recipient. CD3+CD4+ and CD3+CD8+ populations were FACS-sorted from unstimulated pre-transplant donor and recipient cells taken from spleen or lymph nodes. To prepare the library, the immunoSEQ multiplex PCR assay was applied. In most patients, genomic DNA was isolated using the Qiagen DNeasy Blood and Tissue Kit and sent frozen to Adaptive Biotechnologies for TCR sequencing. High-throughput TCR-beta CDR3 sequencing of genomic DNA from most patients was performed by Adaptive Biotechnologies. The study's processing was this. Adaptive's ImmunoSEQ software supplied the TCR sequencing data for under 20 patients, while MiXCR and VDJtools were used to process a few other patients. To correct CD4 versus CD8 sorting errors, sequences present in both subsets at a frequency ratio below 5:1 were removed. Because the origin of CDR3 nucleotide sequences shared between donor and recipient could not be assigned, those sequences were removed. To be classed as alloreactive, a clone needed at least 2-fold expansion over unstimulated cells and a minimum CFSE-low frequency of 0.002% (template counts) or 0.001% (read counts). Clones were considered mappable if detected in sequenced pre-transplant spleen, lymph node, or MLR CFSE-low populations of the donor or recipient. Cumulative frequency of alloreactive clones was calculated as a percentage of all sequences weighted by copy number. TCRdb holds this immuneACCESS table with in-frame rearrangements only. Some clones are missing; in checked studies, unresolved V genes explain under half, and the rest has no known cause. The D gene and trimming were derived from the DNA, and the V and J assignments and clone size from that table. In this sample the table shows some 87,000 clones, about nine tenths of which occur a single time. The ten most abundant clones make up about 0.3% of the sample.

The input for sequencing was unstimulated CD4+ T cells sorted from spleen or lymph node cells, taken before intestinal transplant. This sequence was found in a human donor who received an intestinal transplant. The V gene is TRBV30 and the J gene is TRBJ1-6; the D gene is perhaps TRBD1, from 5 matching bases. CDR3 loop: CAWSAARGSPLHF. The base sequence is TGTGCCTGGAGTGCTGCAAGGGGTTCACCCCTCCACTTT.